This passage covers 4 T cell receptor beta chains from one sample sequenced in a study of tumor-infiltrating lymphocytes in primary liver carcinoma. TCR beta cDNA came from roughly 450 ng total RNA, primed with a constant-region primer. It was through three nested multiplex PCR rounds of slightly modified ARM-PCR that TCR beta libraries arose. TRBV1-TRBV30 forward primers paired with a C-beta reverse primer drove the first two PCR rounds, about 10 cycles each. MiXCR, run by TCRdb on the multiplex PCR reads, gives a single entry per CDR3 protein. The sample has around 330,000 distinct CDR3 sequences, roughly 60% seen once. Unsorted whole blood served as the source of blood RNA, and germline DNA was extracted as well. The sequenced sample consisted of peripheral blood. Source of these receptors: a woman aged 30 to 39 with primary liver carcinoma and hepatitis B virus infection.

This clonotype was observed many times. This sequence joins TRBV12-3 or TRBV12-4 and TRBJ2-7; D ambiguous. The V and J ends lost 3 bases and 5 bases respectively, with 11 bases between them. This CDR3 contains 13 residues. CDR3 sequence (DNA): TGTGCCAGCAGTTTTAGGGTTGCCCACGAGCAGTACTTC. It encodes CASSFRVAHEQYF.

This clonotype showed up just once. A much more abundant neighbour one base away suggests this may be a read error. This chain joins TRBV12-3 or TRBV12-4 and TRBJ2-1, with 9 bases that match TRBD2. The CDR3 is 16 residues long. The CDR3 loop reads CASSLVSGSPYNGQFF. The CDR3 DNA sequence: TGTGCCAGCAGTTTAGTTAGCGGGAGTCCCTACAATGGGCAGTTCTTC.

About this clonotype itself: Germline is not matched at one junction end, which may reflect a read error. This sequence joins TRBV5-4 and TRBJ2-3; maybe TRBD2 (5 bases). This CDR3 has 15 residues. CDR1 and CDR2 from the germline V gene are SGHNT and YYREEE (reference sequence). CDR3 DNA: TGTGCCAGCAGCTTGTACGGGATAGACACAGATACGCGGTATTTT. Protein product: CASSLYGIDTDTRYF.

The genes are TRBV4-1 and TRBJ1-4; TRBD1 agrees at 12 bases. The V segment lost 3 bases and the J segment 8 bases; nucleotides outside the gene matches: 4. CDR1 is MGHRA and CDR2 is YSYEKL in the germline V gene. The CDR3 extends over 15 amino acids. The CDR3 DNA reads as TGCGCCAGCAGCCACCCCGGGACAGGGGGCGAAAAACTGTTTTTT. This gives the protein CASSHPGTGGEKLFF.